This T cell receptor (beta chain) was profiled in a study of beta chain features in type 1 diabetes. Study conclusions and caveats: Insertion counts at VDJ junctions were lower in type 1 diabetes patients, who also showed more deletions there.

The authors reverse transcribed all of the isolated RNA, so sequencing captured expressed TCRB transcripts. Only in-frame clones appear in the TCRdb table, and some are missing; sequencing was by immunoSEQ multiplex PCR. The table lists 250,000 to 300,000 clones, 8% of them singletons. Germline V gives CDR1 LGHNA, CDR2 YNFKEQ. V lost 0 bases, J lost 6 bases, and 10 bases lay in between. The CDR3 runs 14 residues. Only a few counts were recorded for this clone. Its antigen is unidentified. It was via CD45RO/CCR7/CD25/CD127/CD95/CD27 that CD4+ naive, central memory, regulatory and stem cell-like memory cells were sorted.

This clonotype was sampled from a woman aged 18-30 years in good health. The chain uses TRBV4-2 and TRBJ2-3; no definite D call. Specimen: central memory CD4+ T cells from blood. The CDR3 DNA is TGTGCCAGCAGCCAAGATACCAGGCAGGATACGCAGTATTTT. It yields the protein CASSQDTRQDTQYF.